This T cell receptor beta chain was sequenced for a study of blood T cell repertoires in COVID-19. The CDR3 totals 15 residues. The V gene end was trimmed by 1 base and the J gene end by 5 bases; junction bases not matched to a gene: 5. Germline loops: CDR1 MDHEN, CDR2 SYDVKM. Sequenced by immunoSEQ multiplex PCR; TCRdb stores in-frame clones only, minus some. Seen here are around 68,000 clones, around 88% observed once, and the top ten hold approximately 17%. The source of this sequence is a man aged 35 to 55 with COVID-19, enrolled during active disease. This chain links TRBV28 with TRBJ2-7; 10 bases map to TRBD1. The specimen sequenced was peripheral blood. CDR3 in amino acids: CASSLSETGGNEQYF. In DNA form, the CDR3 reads TGTGCCAGCAGTTTATCGGAGACAGGGGGCAACGAGCAGTACTTC.